This TCR beta chain derives from a study of Ad26.COV2.S vaccination and SARS-CoV-2 variants. Study-wide context: Donor had been placed in the Ad26.COV2.S arm of the COV1001 trial. Ad26.COV2.S given intramuscularly, once or twice 56 days apart.

CDR1 is SGDLS, CDR2 YYNGEE, per germline. The V gene lost 5 bases and the J gene lost 10 bases, with 22 bases spanning the gap. The CDR3 is 15 amino acids. Clones were read by immunoSEQ multiplex PCR, and TCRdb kept only the in-frame ones, dropping some. Among about 470,000 clones, 80% to 95% were seen once, and the ten largest hold less than 5.5%. As to treatment: over 15 received Ad26.COV2.S at low or high dose, single or two shots; five or six received placebo; per-sample allocation not given. Samples were taken on day 63 after the first vaccine or placebo injection. The vaccine delivered Wuhan-strain SARS-CoV-2 spike through an Ad26 vector.

This specimen was peripheral blood, taken in a trial of Ad26.COV2.S vaccine versus placebo. The chain is built from TRBV9 and TRBJ2-1; tentatively, D is TRBD1 (6 bases). The receptor was derived from a person aged 18-65 years who received the Ad26.COV2.S COVID-19 vaccine or a placebo. As DNA, the CDR3 is TGTGCCAGCAGTCCAGGTGGGGGCGGGCAATGGGAGCAGTTCTTC. It codes for CASSPGGGGQWEQFF.